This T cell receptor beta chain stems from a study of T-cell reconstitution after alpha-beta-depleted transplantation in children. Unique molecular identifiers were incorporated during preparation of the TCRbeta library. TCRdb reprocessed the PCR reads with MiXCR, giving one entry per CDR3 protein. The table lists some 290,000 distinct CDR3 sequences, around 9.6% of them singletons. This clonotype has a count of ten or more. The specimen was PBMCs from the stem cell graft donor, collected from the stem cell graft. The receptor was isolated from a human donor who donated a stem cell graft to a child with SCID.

The CDR3 region has the DNA TGTGCCAGCAGTTTTAACAGTAATTCACCCCTCCACTTT. It yields the protein CASSFNSNSPLHF. The chain has TRBV12-3 or TRBV12-4 and TRBJ1-6; no definite D call. Trimming left V 3 bases short and J 6 bases short, with 6 bases between. This CDR3 spans 13 amino acids.